This T cell receptor beta chain was identified during a study of blood T cell repertoires in COVID-19. CDR3 length: 16 residues. V shed 6 bases and J shed 3 bases, with 17 bases lying between them. Germline V gene sequence: CDR1 WNHNN, CDR2 SYGVQD (reference sequence). Profiling relied on immunoSEQ multiplex PCR, and the TCRdb table lists in-frame clones only, not all of them. This table holds under 55,000 clones, approximately 86% found once. This clonotype was sampled from an elderly woman with active COVID-19. The rearrangement uses TRBV10-1 and TRBJ1-4; maybe TRBD1 (5 bases). The sequenced material came from peripheral blood. The CDR3 nucleotides are TGCGCCAGCAGCCTTGGGGGAGGGACTTCTAATGAAAAACTGTTTTTT. The encoded protein is CASSLGGGTSNEKLFF.